Following are 28 T cell receptor beta chains from one sample sequenced in a study of vaccination and CD4 T cells after COVID-19. The treatment here: approximately 11-day PBMC culture with coronavirus spike peptide pools or control peptides (ViraFEST assay). For these TCRs, the target antigens are not known. The Oncomine TCR Beta short-read assay sequenced DNA from cultured CD4+ T cells. Using its own MiXCR run on the PCR reads, TCRdb lists one record per CDR3 protein. In the table there are approximately 19,000 distinct CDR3 sequences, roughly 55% of which are singletons. This specimen was CD4+ T cells from blood, cultured in vitro, taken before SARS-CoV-2 vaccination. The receptors stem from a human donor who had recovered from COVID-19.

This clonotype showed up just a few times. The chain uses TRBV6-2 or TRBV6-3 and TRBJ1-1; D remains ambiguous. The CDR3 extends over 14 amino acids. Trimming took 1 base from V and 8 from J, leaving 14 bases between them. Germline V gene sequence: CDR1 MNHEY, CDR2 SVGEGT. CDR3 region: CASSYLPSEVEAFF. CDR3 in DNA: TGTGCCAGCAGTTACTTGCCGTCAGAAGTGGAAGCTTTCTTT.

This chain connects TRBV29-1 to TRBJ2-3; D uncertain. V was clipped by 4 bases and J by 1 base, with 6 bases between them. In germline, CDR1 is SQVTM, CDR2 ANQGSEA. This CDR3 region has 12 residues. In DNA, the CDR3 is TGCAGCGTTGTTGGGGGCACAGATACGCAGTATTTT. It specifies CSVVGGTDTQYF.

The gene calls are TRBV20-1 and TRBJ1-2; 7 positions agree with TRBD1. V trimming: 8 bases; J trimming: 2 bases; junction bases outside the gene matches: 8. CDR1 and CDR2 (germline): DFQATT, SNEGSKA (reference sequence). The length of the CDR3 is 13 residues. CDR3 in DNA: TGCAGTCTGAAGGACAGGATCAACTATGGCTACACCTTC. This codes for CSLKDRINYGYTF.

The genes are TRBV6-2 or TRBV6-3 and TRBJ2-5; 7 positions agree with TRBD2. J gave up 2 bases and V 6 bases, and 3 bases lay outside the gene matches. Per germline, CDR1 MNHEY and CDR2 SVGEGT. The CDR3 length is 13 residues. The DNA for the CDR3 is TGTGCCAGCAGGGGACTACCGCAAGAGACCCAGTACTTC. Its protein product is CASRGLPQETQYF.

The CDR3 spells CASSLVAGTSSGNTIYF. The CDR3 region has the DNA TGTGCCAGCAGCTTAGTGGCAGGGACATCCTCTGGAAACACCATATATTTT. This chain joins TRBV7-2 and TRBJ1-3; D is possibly TRBD1 (6 bases). This CDR3 is 17 amino acids long. The ends were cut back, 1 base at V and 0 bases at J, with 13 bases in the middle. CDR1 SGHTA and CDR2 FQGNSA come from the germline V gene.

The gene calls are TRBV2 and TRBJ1-5; weak D call: TRBD1 (5 bases). The germline V gene has CDR1 SNHLY and CDR2 FYNNEI. V lost 4 bases and J 5 bases, leaving 12 bases between the germline ends. This CDR3 comprises 14 residues. CDR3 protein: CASSVQDSDQPQHF. DNA of the CDR3: TGTGCCAGCAGTGTACAGGACTCGGATCAGCCCCAGCATTTT.

The chain employs TRBV20-1 and TRBJ1-1; 8 bases are shared with TRBD1. This CDR3 is built from 12 residues. CDR1 DFQATT and CDR2 SNEGSKA come from the germline V gene (reference sequence). CDR3 loop: CRVGQGNTEAFF. As DNA, the CDR3 is TGCAGGGTCGGACAGGGCAACACTGAAGCTTTCTTT.

The genes are TRBV27 and TRBJ2-6, with D unresolved. CDR1 MNHEY and CDR2 SMNVEV come from the germline V gene (reference sequence). This CDR3 has 14 residues. V shed 5 bases and J shed 2 bases, with 7 bases lying between them. CDR3 in amino acids: CASSETAGANVLTF. In DNA, the CDR3 is TGTGCCAGCAGTGAGACTGCTGGGGCCAACGTCCTGACTTTC.

The rearrangement links TRBV6-5 to TRBJ1-3; 7 nucleotides agree with TRBD1. V lost 2 bases, J lost 4 bases, and 8 bases stayed unmatched. The CDR3 sequence is 16 residues long. Looked up from germline, CDR1 is MNHEY and CDR2 is SVGAGI. The CDR3: CASSYAPDRAGNTIYF. In nucleotides, the CDR3 is TGTGCCAGCAGTTACGCACCAGACAGGGCCGGAAACACCATATATTTT.

This clonotype was seen a handful of times. The chain uses TRBV27 and TRBJ2-1; 12 bases are a match to TRBD2. The germline V gene encodes CDR1 MNHEY and CDR2 SMNVEV (reference sequence). The CDR3 loop spans 17 amino acids. V was pared by 2 bases and J by 4 bases, with 6 bases of the junction left unmatched. The CDR3: CASSLLAGGPQYNEQFF. Here the CDR3 DNA reads TGTGCCAGCAGTTTACTAGCGGGAGGGCCCCAATACAATGAGCAGTTCTTC.

The chain employs TRBV11-3 and TRBJ2-6; D remains ambiguous. Per the germline V gene, CDR1 is SGHNT and CDR2 is YENEEA. The CDR3 runs 16 residues. V shed 1 base and J shed 0 bases, with 7 bases lying between them. This CDR3 is CASSLGRLSGANVLTF. CDR3 DNA sequence: TGTGCCAGCAGCTTAGGTAGACTCTCTGGGGCCAACGTCCTGACTTTC. Full variable domain (missing parts from reference TRBV11-3 and TRBJ2-6): EAGVVQSPRYKIIEKKQPVAFWCNPISGHNTLYWYLQNLGQGPELLIRYENEEAVDDSQLPKDRFSAERLKGVDSTLKIQPAELGDSAVYLCASSLGRLSGANVLTFGAGSRLTVL.

The chain is built from TRBV20-1 and TRBJ1-4; maybe TRBD1 (5 bases). Germline assignment: CDR1 DFQATT and CDR2 SNEGSKA (reference sequence). Trimming took off 4 bases at V and 2 bases at J, with 11 bases between the two ends. This CDR3 comprises 14 residues. The CDR3 sequence is CSATPGGTNEKLFF. The CDR3 bases are TGCAGTGCTACCCCGGGGGGGACTAATGAAAAACTGTTTTTT.

The chain recombines TRBV20-1 with TRBJ1-5, with 11 bases matching TRBD1. Trimming at V came to 5 bases and at J to 1 base, leaving 4 bases not matched to a gene. CDR3 length: 15 amino acids. Per germline, CDR1 DFQATT and CDR2 SNEGSKA (reference sequence). The CDR3 region has the DNA TGCAGTGCTGGACAGGGGGCCGGGAGCAATCAGCCCCAGCATTTT. Residues: CSAGQGAGSNQPQHF.

In DNA, the CDR3 is TGTGCCAGCAGTAACAGGGCCATGAACACTGAAGCTTTCTTT. This encodes CASSNRAMNTEAFF. This sequence joins TRBV27 and TRBJ1-1; perhaps TRBD1 as D (6 bases). Trimming shortened V by 5 bases and J by 0 bases, and 10 bases separated the two germline ends. The CDR3 sequence is 14 residues long. CDR1 is MNHEY and CDR2 is SMNVEV in the germline V gene (reference sequence).

Only one count was recorded for this clonotype. This rearrangement joins TRBV5-1 to TRBJ1-2; D might be TRBD1 (6 bases). The germline V and J ends were trimmed by 3 bases and 8 bases, with 17 bases remaining between them. CDR3 length: 14 residues. Germline lookup yields CDR1 SGHRS and CDR2 YFSETQ. CDR3: CASSSPGELKGYTF. Here the CDR3 DNA reads TGCGCCAGCAGCTCCCCAGGGGAGCTTAAGGGCTACACCTTC.

The chain joins TRBV28 to TRBJ2-5, with D maybe TRBD2 (6 bases). Germline V gene sequence: CDR1 MDHEN, CDR2 SYDVKM. Trimming stripped 8 bases from V and 2 bases from J, with 18 bases between. This CDR3 has 15 amino acids. The chain's CDR3 is CASSGGAGPQETQYF. The CDR3 bases are TGTGCCAGCTCCGGTGGGGCGGGGCCGCAAGAGACCCAGTACTTC.

The CDR3 bases are TGTGCCAGCAGTCCGTCCGGACAGACGGACTACACCTTC. Protein: CASSPSGQTDYTF. V usage is TRBV27 and J usage is TRBJ1-2, with D tentatively TRBD1 (6 bases). The CDR3 is 13 residues long. Trimming stripped 5 bases from V and 10 bases from J, with 17 bases between. CDR1 MNHEY and CDR2 SMNVEV come from the germline V gene (reference sequence).

The chain uses TRBV10-1 and TRBJ2-1; 11 nucleotides line up with TRBD2. The CDR3 contains 14 residues. Trimming cost V 4 bases and J 7 bases; bases outside gene matches: 3. Germline loops: CDR1 WNHNN, CDR2 SYGVQD (reference sequence). The DNA of the CDR3 is TGCGCCAGCAGTGGGGCTAGCGGGAGGAATGAGCAGTTCTTC. This translates into CASSGASGRNEQFF.

J is TRBJ2-1 and V is TRBV25-1, with 12 bases fitting TRBD2. V dropped 6 bases and J dropped 4; count of bases not matched to a gene: 7. The germline V gene has CDR1 MGHDK and CDR2 SYGVNS. The CDR3 length is 16 residues. CDR3: CASSGIGTSGYNEQFF. DNA for the CDR3: TGTGCCAGCAGCGGTATCGGGACTAGCGGGTACAATGAGCAGTTCTTC.

J is TRBJ2-5 and V is TRBV6-2 or TRBV6-3, with 9 nucleotides matching TRBD1. Germline V gene data show CDR1 as MNHEY and CDR2 as SVGEGT. V shed 4 bases and J 4 bases; nucleotides not matched to a gene: 7. CDR3 length equals 15 residues. CDR3 sequence (DNA): TGTGCCAGCAGTTCACGCAGGGACAGGGCAGAGACCCAGTACTTC. It translates to CASSSRRDRAETQYF.

This clonotype was seen more than once but under ten times. V gene TRBV27 combines with J gene TRBJ1-1; perhaps TRBD1 as D (5 bases). Trimming stripped 6 bases from V and 6 bases from J, with 8 bases between. Germline V lookup: CDR1 MNHEY, CDR2 SMNVEV (reference sequence). The CDR3 loop spans 11 amino acids. The CDR3 sequence: CASSDSSEAFF. CDR3 in DNA: TGTGCCAGCAGCGACAGTTCTGAAGCTTTCTTT.

This chain connects TRBV6-1 to TRBJ2-7; D is undetermined. The germline V gene has CDR1 MNHNS and CDR2 SASEGT. Deletions cut 6 bases from V and 0 bases from J, with 15 bases between. The CDR3 is 15 residues long. The CDR3 nucleotides are TGTGCCAGCAGCAATACAGCCTACAGCTCCTACGAGCAGTACTTC. Its protein is CASSNTAYSSYEQYF.

The J gene is TRBJ1-1, the V gene TRBV7-8; a possible D gene is TRBD1 (6 bases). V shed 0 bases and J shed 7 bases, with 24 bases lying between them. The CDR3 is 18 amino acids. Germline CDR1 reads SGHVS; CDR2 reads FQNEAQ. The CDR3 protein is CASSLAVVWLGARGEAFF. DNA of the CDR3: TGTGCCAGCAGCTTAGCAGTGGTCTGGCTGGGGGCGCGCGGTGAAGCTTTCTTT.

The V call is TRBV19, the J call TRBJ2-7; possible D gene TRBD2, 6 bases. Germline V CDR1 and CDR2: LNHDA, SQIVND (reference sequence). Trimming took 3 bases from V and 3 from J, leaving 12 bases between them. This CDR3 has 14 amino acids. The CDR3 coding sequence is TGTGCCAGTAGTATGTGGGACGGGAGCTACGAGCAGTACTTC. This gives the protein CASSMWDGSYEQYF.

The chain combines TRBV6-2 or TRBV6-3 with TRBJ2-2; 10 bases fit TRBD2. CDR3 size: 14 residues. Germline lookup yields CDR1 MNHEY and CDR2 SVGEGT. After removal of 6 bases from V and 5 bases from J, the junction contained 3 bases not matched to a gene. The CDR3: CASRLAGETGELFF. The CDR3 DNA sequence: TGTGCCAGCAGGCTAGCGGGAGAGACCGGGGAGCTGTTTTTT.

Turning to this clonotype: A junction boundary mismatches the germline segment, possibly from a read error. The rearrangement uses TRBV6-1 and TRBJ1-2; D may be TRBD1 (5 bases). The CDR3 length is 14 residues. Germline loops: CDR1 MNHNS, CDR2 SASEGT. CDR3 sequence: CVSSRDRTMLGYTF. The CDR3 DNA is TGTGTCAGCAGTAGGGACCGTACGATGTTAGGCTACACCTTC.

This clonotype has just a few counts. The gene calls are TRBV20-1 and TRBJ1-6, with a weak D call TRBD1 (6 bases). Trimming stripped 0 bases from V and 8 bases from J, with 17 bases between. This CDR3 has 16 amino acids. Looked up from germline, CDR1 is DFQATT and CDR2 is SNEGSKA (reference sequence). The CDR3 reads CSAREGRGDNHSPLHF. The CDR3 nucleotides read TGCAGTGCTAGAGAGGGGAGAGGGGACAACCATTCACCCCTCCACTTT.

The chain carries TRBV20-1 and TRBJ1-2; 10 bases match TRBD1. Germline CDR1 and CDR2: DFQATT and SNEGSKA (reference sequence). CDR3 length equals 14 residues. The V and J ends lost 0 bases and 7 bases, in that order; junction bases with no gene match: 5. The CDR3 reads CSARDSTGGLGYTF. As DNA, the CDR3 is TGCAGTGCTAGAGATTCGACAGGGGGCCTTGGCTACACCTTC.